Each of the 7 T cell receptor beta chains below was sequenced from the same sample in a study of early T cells in non-severe SARS-CoV-2 infection. MiXCR was run by TCRdb on the 5' RACE reads, yielding one entry per CDR3 protein. The data show 100,000 to 120,000 distinct CDR3 sequences, 10% to 15% seen once. Here the sequenced sample was whole blood, taken at baseline. The receptors stem from an adult who was a healthcare worker with PCR-confirmed SARS-CoV-2 infection or an uninfected control (not recorded which).

This clonotype was observed a handful of times. This chain connects TRBV2 to TRBJ2-3; maybe TRBD2 (5 bases). The CDR3 is 16 amino acids. Deletions cut 4 bases from V and 2 bases from J, with 16 bases between. The V gene's germline CDR1 is SNHLY and CDR2 FYNNEI. This CDR3 reads CASSAIERTSTDTQYF. The CDR3 DNA reads TGTGCCAGCAGTGCCATAGAGCGGACCTCCACAGATACGCAGTATTTT.

This clonotype was recorded many times. The CDR3 sequence: CASSPGGSYEQYF. In DNA, the CDR3 is TGTGCCTCTAGCCCAGGGGGCTCCTACGAGCAGTACTTC. The chain combines TRBV24-1 with TRBJ2-7; 7 bases match TRBD1. Looked up from germline, CDR1 is KGHDR and CDR2 is SFDVKD. The CDR3 loop spans 13 amino acids. Trimming took 12 bases from V and 0 from J; bases not matched to a gene: 7.

The sample holds many counts of this clonotype. The chain uses TRBV7-9 and TRBJ2-7; D is unresolved. This CDR3 is built from 18 residues. V lost 5 bases and J lost 4, with 27 bases in between. CDR1 SEHNR and CDR2 FQNEAQ come from the germline V gene (reference sequence). The CDR3 DNA sequence: TGTGCCAGCAGCCTATCCCCACCCTTCCGCCCTAAACCTTACGAGCAGTACTTC. Translated, it gives CASSLSPPFRPKPYEQYF. The whole variable domain, remainder taken from reference TRBV7-9 and TRBJ2-7, is DTGVSQNPRHKITKRGQNVTFRCDPISEHNRLYWYRQTLGQGPEFLTYFQNEAQLEKSRLLSDRFSAERPKGSFSTLEIQRTEQGDSAMYLCASSLSPPFRPKPYEQYFGPGTRLTVT.

The genes are TRBV5-1 and TRBJ1-1; D unclear. CDR3 length equals 15 residues. The V and J ends lost 2 bases and 1 base respectively, with 12 bases between them. Germline CDR1 reads SGHRS; CDR2 reads YFSETQ. As DNA, the CDR3 is TGCGCCAGCAGCTTCGACCCTATGCGGAACACTGAAGCTTTCTTT. Residues: CASSFDPMRNTEAFF.

This clonotype was found many times. The rearrangement uses TRBV28 and TRBJ1-1; D call uncertain. This CDR3 has 12 residues. CDR1 and CDR2 from the germline V gene are MDHEN and SYDVKM. Trimming took 4 bases from V and 10 from J, leaving 13 bases between them. The CDR3, as DNA: TGTGCCAGCAGTTATGGAGGGTACGGAGCTTTCTTT. Protein sequence: CASSYGGYGAFF.

This clonotype was observed at least ten times. The V gene is TRBV7-9, the J gene TRBJ2-1; tentative D call: TRBD2 (6 bases). V was clipped by 2 bases and J by 7 bases, with 15 bases between them. Germline-derived CDR1 and CDR2 are SEHNR and FQNEAQ (reference sequence). The CDR3 contains 15 residues. DNA of the CDR3: TGTGCCAGCAGCTTAAAAGGAGGGCTAGCGAATGAGCAGTTCTTC. Translated: CASSLKGGLANEQFF.

This clonotype has a handful of counts. This chain connects TRBV2 to TRBJ2-7, with D possibly TRBD1 on 6 matching bases. CDR1 and CDR2 (germline): SNHLY, FYNNEI. V lost 6 bases and J 0 bases, leaving 15 bases between the germline ends. The CDR3 is 15 residues long. The CDR3 loop reads CASRTGHSNSYEQYF. The CDR3, as DNA: TGTGCCAGCAGGACGGGACATTCGAACTCCTACGAGCAGTACTTC. The whole variable domain, filled in from reference TRBV2 and TRBJ2-7, reads EPEVTQTPSHQVTQMGQEVILRCVPISNHLYFYWYRQILGQKVEFLVSFYNNEISEKSEIFDDQFSVERPDGSNFTLKIRSTKLEDSAMYFCASRTGHSNSYEQYFGPGTRLTVT.